Shown below are 23 T cell receptor beta chains from a single sample sequenced in a study of cytomegalovirus exposure and HLA in healthy donors. PCR amplification relied on 60 Vbeta primers (plus 13 Jbeta primers). Only in-frame clones appear in the TCRdb table, and some are missing; sequencing was by immunoSEQ multiplex PCR. The table has about 160,000 clones, around four fifths seen once; the top ten hold about 4%. What was sequenced was PBMCs. The receptors originated from a man in his fifties or sixties in good health and CMV-seropositive.

The chain uses TRBV19 and TRBJ2-7; 7 bases are a match to TRBD1. J was trimmed by 3 bases and V by 5 bases; bases with no gene match: 10. The CDR3 runs 15 residues. The V gene's germline CDR1 is LNHDA and CDR2 SQIVND (reference sequence). This chain's CDR3 is CASSPRQGGLYEQYF. CDR3 bases: TGTGCCAGTAGTCCTAGACAGGGTGGTCTCTACGAGCAGTACTTC. The full variable domain, in which reference TRBV19 and TRBJ2-7 provide the parts outside the CDR3, is DGGITQSPKYLFRKEGQNVTLSCEQNLNHDAMYWYRQDPGQGLRLIYYSQIVNDFQKGDIAEGYSVSREKKESFPLTVTSAQKNPTAFYLCASSPRQGGLYEQYFGPGTRLTVT.

CDR3 sequence: CASSFAWGGTEAFF. The CDR3 coding sequence is TGTGCCAGCAGCTTCGCCTGGGGGGGGACTGAAGCTTTCTTT. The chain has TRBV5-6 and TRBJ1-1; maybe TRBD1 (5 bases). There are 14 residues in the CDR3. V was shortened by 2 bases and J by 5 bases, with 13 bases between the two germline ends. The germline V gene encodes CDR1 SGHDT and CDR2 YYEEEE. Full variable domain (rest looked up from reference TRBV5-6 and TRBJ1-1): DAGVTQSPTHLIKTRGQQVTLRCSPKSGHDTVSWYQQALGQGPQFIFQYYEEEERQRGNFPDRFSGHQFPNYSSELNVNALLLGDSALYLCASSFAWGGTEAFFGQGTRLTVV.

The chain couples TRBV19 to TRBJ2-2; D unclear. The CDR3 is 14 amino acids. CDR1 is LNHDA and CDR2 is SQIVND in the germline V gene (reference sequence). The ends were cut back, 5 bases at V and 6 bases at J, with 13 bases in the middle. CDR3 loop: CASSLPLASGELFF. CDR3 in DNA: TGTGCCAGTAGTCTTCCCTTAGCCTCCGGGGAGCTGTTTTTT.

This chain links TRBV6-5 with TRBJ2-1, with 9 nucleotides matching TRBD2. With 6 bases clipped from V and 10 bases from J, the junction kept 4 bases outside the gene matches. Germline lookup yields CDR1 MNHEY and CDR2 SVGAGI. The CDR3 has 12 amino acids. CDR3 DNA sequence: TGTGCCAGCAGCGATCTAGCGGGGGAGCAGTTCTTC. Protein sequence: CASSDLAGEQFF.

The chain joins TRBV30 to TRBJ1-2; 12 bases match TRBD1. This CDR3 is 13 amino acids long. The J segment lost 8 bases and the V segment lost 4 bases, leaving 5 bases of the junction unmatched. The V gene's germline CDR1 is GTSNPN and CDR2 SVGIG (reference sequence). CDR3 in DNA: TGTGCCTGGAAAACCGGGACAGGGGGCGGCTACACCTTC. Amino acid sequence: CAWKTGTGGGYTF.

The V and J genes are TRBV5-8 and TRBJ1-1, with no clear D. CDR3 length: 12 residues. CDR1 and CDR2 (germline): SGHTS, YDEGEE. V was trimmed by 4 bases and J by 6 bases, leaving 10 bases between them. In DNA form, the CDR3 reads TGTGCCAGCAGCCCAGGCTTCCCTGAAGCTTTCTTT. It specifies CASSPGFPEAFF.

The rearrangement links TRBV29-1 to TRBJ2-7, with TRBD2 identical over 7 bases. Germline V CDR1 and CDR2: SQVTM, ANQGSEA. The CDR3 spans 14 residues. V lost 7 bases to trimming and J lost 0 bases; unmatched junction nucleotides: 9. This chain's CDR3 is CSAKSGVHSYEQYF. The DNA of the CDR3 is TGCAGCGCCAAGAGCGGGGTGCACTCCTACGAGCAGTACTTC.

The V gene is TRBV7-2, the J gene TRBJ2-7; 7 bases are shared with TRBD2. Germline V gene lookup returns CDR1 SGHTA and CDR2 FQGNSA. The CDR3 is 14 residues long. V lost 6 bases and J lost 2; bases outside the gene matches: 7. The CDR3 nucleotides read TGTGCCAGCAGGGATTCACTAGCGACCTACGAGCAGTACTTC. It encodes CASRDSLATYEQYF.

V and J are TRBV13 and TRBJ2-7; 9 bases are shared with TRBD1. This CDR3 is built from 16 residues. The germline gives CDR1 PRHDT, CDR2 FYEKMQ (reference sequence). V was pared by 3 bases and J by 1 base, with 7 bases of the junction left unmatched. The CDR3 here is CASSLPGTGRSYEQYF. CDR3 DNA: TGTGCCAGCAGCTTGCCCGGGACAGGGCGGTCCTACGAGCAGTACTTC. Full variable domain (remainder filled in from reference TRBV13 and TRBJ2-7): AAGVIQSPRHLIKEKRETATLKCYPIPRHDTVYWYQQGPGQDPQFLISFYEKMQSDKGSIPDRFSAQQFSDYHSELNMSSLELGDSALYFCASSLPGTGRSYEQYFGPGTRLTVT.

This clone was seen just once. V usage is TRBV7-9 and J usage is TRBJ2-7; D is possibly TRBD1 (6 bases). From germline, CDR1 is SEHNR and CDR2 FQNEAQ (reference sequence). This CDR3 is built from 14 residues. The V end was cut by 2 bases, the J end by 6 bases, with 14 bases between. The CDR3 here is CASSLWSGDGEQYF. The CDR3 nucleotides read TGTGCCAGCAGCTTATGGTCAGGGGACGGCGAGCAGTACTTC.

The chain uses TRBV19 and TRBJ1-5; TRBD1 agrees at 9 bases. The CDR3 length is 17 residues. The junction had 14 bases not matched to a gene; V was cut back by 5 bases and J by 6 bases. The germline V gene encodes CDR1 LNHDA and CDR2 SQIVND (reference sequence). Written as DNA, the CDR3 is TGTGCCAGTAGTGGGGGTCCGGACAGGGGAGGAGGTCAGCCCCAGCATTTT. Residues: CASSGGPDRGGGQPQHF.

The V call is TRBV7-9, the J call TRBJ2-7, with TRBD2 matching 7 bases. The CDR3 has 14 residues. Trimming cost V 1 base and J 1 base; bases outside gene matches: 1. Germline values: CDR1 SEHNR, CDR2 FQNEAQ (reference sequence). CDR3 in amino acids: CASSLGGGSYEQYF. The CDR3 region has the DNA TGTGCCAGCAGCTTAGGGGGGGGTTCCTACGAGCAGTACTTC.

The rearrangement links TRBV27 to TRBJ2-5, with 9 positions matching TRBD2. The CDR3 is 15 residues long. V was pared by 5 bases and J by 3 bases, with 7 bases of the junction left unmatched. The germline CDR1 and CDR2 sequences are MNHEY and SMNVEV (reference sequence). CDR3 DNA: TGTGCCAGCAGTGACGGGGGCGGGAGGGAAGAGACCCAGTACTTC. Translation: CASSDGGGREETQYF.

The chain combines TRBV9 with TRBJ2-1; perhaps TRBD2 as D (6 bases). CDR1 is SGDLS and CDR2 is YYNGEE in the germline V gene. Trimming shortened V by 3 bases and J by 4 bases, and 11 bases separated the two germline ends. CDR3 size: 14 residues. The CDR3 loop reads CASSGSGGYNEQFF. CDR3 nucleotides: TGTGCCAGCAGCGGGTCAGGAGGGTACAATGAGCAGTTCTTC.

About this clone: An end of the junction does not agree with germline; a read error may underlie this. V gene TRBV7-9 combines with J gene TRBJ1-2; possibly TRBD1 for D (6 bases). CDR1 is SEHNR, CDR2 FQNEAQ, per germline (reference sequence). CDR3 size: 16 residues. The CDR3 here is CSSSFFLLGGNYGYTF. The CDR3 DNA reads TGTTCCAGCAGCTTCTTTCTCCTAGGGGGAAACTATGGCTACACCTTC.

This clone has just one count. The chain carries TRBV9 and TRBJ2-5, with TRBD1 as a possible D gene (5 bases). The germline CDR1 and CDR2 sequences are SGDLS and YYNGEE. The germline V and J ends were trimmed by 0 bases and 4 bases, with 10 bases remaining between them. CDR3 size: 14 residues. The CDR3 region is CASSVAVGPETQYF. For the CDR3, the DNA is TGTGCCAGCAGCGTAGCGGTGGGGCCAGAGACCCAGTACTTC.

The chain uses TRBV28 and TRBJ2-5, with 7 bases lining up with TRBD1. The CDR3 sequence is 14 residues long. V trimming: 6 bases; J trimming: 4 bases; junction bases outside the gene matches: 8. Germline CDR1 reads MDHEN; CDR2 reads SYDVKM. CDR3 loop: CASRFTGAGETQYF. CDR3 nucleotides: TGTGCCAGCAGGTTCACAGGGGCGGGAGAGACCCAGTACTTC.

The chain uses TRBV6-1 and TRBJ1-2; no clear D gene. Germline V gives CDR1 MNHNS, CDR2 SASEGT. The CDR3 has 12 amino acids. V was pared by 6 bases and J by 5 bases, with 10 bases between. The CDR3 DNA sequence: TGTGCCAGCAGCGGGTCCCTTTATGGCTACACCTTC. Translated: CASSGSLYGYTF.

The V gene is TRBV2, the J gene TRBJ1-5, with D possibly matching TRBD1 (5 bases). The length of the CDR3 is 13 residues. V lost 7 bases and J lost 4, with 11 bases in between. Germline loops: CDR1 SNHLY, CDR2 FYNNEI. The CDR3 DNA sequence: TGTGCCAGCAAGGAAAGGGGTAATCAGCCCCAGCATTTT. Residues: CASKERGNQPQHF.

The chain uses TRBV6-1 and TRBJ2-5; 10 bases align to TRBD2. Germline-derived CDR1 and CDR2 are MNHNS and SASEGT. V gave up 2 bases and J gave up 2 bases; unmatched junction bases: 5. This CDR3 is built from 16 residues. The CDR3 protein is CASSEWVAGGQETQYF. In nucleotides, the CDR3 is TGTGCCAGCAGTGAATGGGTAGCGGGGGGACAAGAGACCCAGTACTTC.

The chain combines TRBV9 with TRBJ2-5, with TRBD2 matching 13 bases. CDR1 and CDR2 from the germline V gene are SGDLS and YYNGEE. The CDR3 consists of 17 residues. V gave up 2 bases and J gave up 5 bases; unmatched junction bases: 9. CDR3 amino acids: CASSVGTSGVGWETQYF. DNA of the CDR3: TGTGCCAGCAGCGTCGGGACTAGCGGGGTTGGTTGGGAGACCCAGTACTTC.

This chain links TRBV28 with TRBJ2-1, with D perhaps matching TRBD1 (6 bases). The CDR3 extends over 14 amino acids. With 10 bases removed from V and 2 bases from J, the gap between germline ends came to 15 bases. The germline V gene encodes CDR1 MDHEN and CDR2 SYDVKM. The CDR3 nucleotides are TGTGCCACCGTGCCGGGACAACCCTACAATGAGCAGTTCTTC. This codes for CATVPGQPYNEQFF.

The chain links TRBV6-1 to TRBJ2-7, with 8 bases lining up with TRBD2. V lost 6 bases, J lost 7 bases, and 8 bases stayed unmatched. The germline CDR1 and CDR2 sequences are MNHNS and SASEGT. This CDR3 contains 13 residues. The CDR3 sequence: CASRGAGGLEQYF. CDR3 nucleotides: TGTGCCAGCAGGGGGGCGGGAGGTCTTGAGCAGTACTTC.